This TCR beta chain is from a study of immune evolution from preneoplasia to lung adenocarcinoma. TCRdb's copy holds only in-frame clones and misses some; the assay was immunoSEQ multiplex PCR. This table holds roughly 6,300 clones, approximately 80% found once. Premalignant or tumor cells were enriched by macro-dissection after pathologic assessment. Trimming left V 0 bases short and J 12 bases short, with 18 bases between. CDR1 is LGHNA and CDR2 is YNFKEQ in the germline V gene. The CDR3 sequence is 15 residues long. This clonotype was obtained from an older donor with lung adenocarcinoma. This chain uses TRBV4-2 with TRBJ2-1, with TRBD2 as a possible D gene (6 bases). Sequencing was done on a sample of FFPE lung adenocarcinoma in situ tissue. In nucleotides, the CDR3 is TGTGCCAGCAGCCAAGAGTTTAGCGGTACAATGAGGCAGTTCTTC. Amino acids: CASSQEFSGTMRQFF.